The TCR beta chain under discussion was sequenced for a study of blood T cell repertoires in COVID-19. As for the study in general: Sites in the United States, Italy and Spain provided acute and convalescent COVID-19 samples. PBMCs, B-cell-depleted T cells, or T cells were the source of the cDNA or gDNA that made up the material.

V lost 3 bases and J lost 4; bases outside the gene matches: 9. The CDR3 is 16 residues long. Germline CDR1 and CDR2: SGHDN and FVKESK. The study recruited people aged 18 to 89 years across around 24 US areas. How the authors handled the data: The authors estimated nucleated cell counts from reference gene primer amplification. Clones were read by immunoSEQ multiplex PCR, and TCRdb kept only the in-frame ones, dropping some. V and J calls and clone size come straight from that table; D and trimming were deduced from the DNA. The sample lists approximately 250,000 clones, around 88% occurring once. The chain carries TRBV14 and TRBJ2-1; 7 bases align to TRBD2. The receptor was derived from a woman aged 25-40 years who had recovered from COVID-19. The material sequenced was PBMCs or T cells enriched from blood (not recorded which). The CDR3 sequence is CASSHALRGSYNEQFF. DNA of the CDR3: TGTGCCAGCAGCCATGCCCTCCGCGGGAGTTACAATGAGCAGTTCTTC.